This TCR beta chain was identified in a study of beta chain features in type 1 diabetes. This CDR3 has 16 amino acids. Germline V lookup: CDR1 SGHVS, CDR2 FNYEAQ. Trimming removed 0 bases at V and 0 bases at J, with 6 bases between. All of the isolated RNA was reverse transcribed, so expressed TCRB transcripts were sequenced. This table comes from immunoSEQ multiplex PCR, and its TCRdb copy is limited to in-frame clones, with some not included. This table holds 900,000 or so clones, about a sixth found once. This clone has a handful of counts. The clonotype comes from a woman aged 18-29 years in good health. This chain uses TRBV7-6 with TRBJ2-6; no firm D call. Sequenced sample: naive CD4+ T cells from blood. Written as DNA, the CDR3 is TGTGCCAGCAGCTTAGCCCCACTCTCTGGGGCCAACGTCCTGACTTTC. It specifies CASSLAPLSGANVLTF.